Listed below are T cell receptor beta chains from one sample, sequenced in a study of OX40 agonist ivuxolimab in advanced cancers. Libraries were prepared by immunoSEQ multiplex PCR; TCRdb keeps only in-frame clonotypes and omits some of them. The sample consists of 50,000 to 85,000 clones, about 90% of them appearing once. The sequenced sample was CD4+ or CD8+ T cells sorted from blood, obtained in a trial of the OX40 agonist ivuxolimab. These receptors all stem from an adult with an advanced solid tumor such as melanoma, head and neck, liver or kidney cancer. CDR3s include the opening cysteine and the closing phenylalanine or tryptophan. The D gene is left open where the match is weak. Some rows mark clone size as missing; the rest say once, few, many or name a class of expanded clone.

TRBV7-2	.	12	TRBJ2-1	TRBD2	TGTGCCAGCAGGACTAGCGCCAGTGAGCAGTTCTTC	CASRTSASEQFF
TRBV4-1	few	14	TRBJ1-2	.	TGCGCCAGCAGCCAAGACAGCTCTATTGGTGGCTACACCTTC	CASSQDSSIGGYTF
TRBV25-1	.	12	TRBJ1-6	.	TGTGCCAGCAGGACTGGAGGTTCACCCCTCCACTTT	CASRTGGSPLHF
TRBV5-1	.	15	TRBJ2-7	TRBD1	TGCGCCAGCAGCACTAAACCGGGACAGGGGTACGAGCAGTACTTC	CASSTKPGQGYEQYF
TRBV30	.	13	TRBJ1-4	.	TGTGCCTGGAGTGTACCGGCGGGGGAAAAACTGTTTTTT	CAWSVPAGEKLFF
TRBV10-2	.	16	TRBJ1-2	.	TGCGCCAGCAGTGATTTAAGGACAGACGGAGCCTATGGCTACACCTTC	CASSDLRTDGAYGYTF
TRBV5-4	.	16	TRBJ2-7	TRBD1	TGTGCCAGCAGCCACGCTACCGGGACAGGGCAATACGAGCAGTACTTC	CASSHATGTGQYEQYF
TRBV6-6	once	14	TRBJ2-5	TRBD2	TGTGCCAGCACCGACGGGCTAGCGGAAGAGACCCAGTACTTC	CASTDGLAEETQYF
TRBV18	.	14	TRBJ2-2	.	TGTGCCAGCTCACCACCTGAGGACACCGGGGAGCTGTTTTTT	CASSPPEDTGELFF
TRBV5-6	.	16	TRBJ2-5	TRBD1	TGTGCCAGCAGCTTTTATGGGACAGGGGGTAAGGAGACCCAGTACTTC	CASSFYGTGGKETQYF
TRBV7-8	.	16	TRBJ1-5	TRBD1	TGTGCCAGCAGCTTAGCGGATAGGGGGCTGAATCAGCCCCAGCATTTT	CASSLADRGLNQPQHF
TRBV4-3	once	17	TRBJ1-3	.	TGCGCCAGCAGCCAAGATGTGGGGACCCGCTCTGGAAACACCATATATTTT	CASSQDVGTRSGNTIYF
TRBV9	.	16	TRBJ2-2	TRBD1	TGTGCCAGCAGCGTTTCACAGGGGGCGGACACCGGGGAGCTGTTTTTT	CASSVSQGADTGELFF
TRBV27	.	16	TRBJ2-2	.	TGTGCCAGCAGTCTTAAGGGGCCCCACGGCACCGGGGAGCTGTTTTTT	CASSLKGPHGTGELFF
TRBV10-1	.	13	TRBJ1-2	.	TGCGCCAGCAGCCGAGACAGAAACTATGGCTACACCTTC	CASSRDRNYGYTF
TRBV28	once	13	TRBJ1-2	.	TGTGCCAGCAGTTTAGTCGGGTCCTATGGCTACACCTTC	CASSLVGSYGYTF
TRBV7-8	.	16	TRBJ2-5	TRBD1	TGTGCCAGCAGCTTCGGGACAGCGATTTCACAAGAGACCCAGTACTTC	CASSFGTAISQETQYF
TRBV7-2	.	14	TRBJ1-5	TRBD1	TGTGCCAGCAGCTTATATCAGACAGGGCAGCCCCAGCATTTT	CASSLYQTGQPQHF
TRBV6-1	.	11	TRBJ1-5	.	TGTGCCTGGGGGAGCAATCAGCCCCAGCATTTT	CAWGSNQPQHF
TRBV6-1	medium-sized	13	TRBJ1-2	.	TGTGCCAGCAGTGATACGGGCGGCTATGGCTACACCTTC	CASSDTGGYGYTF
TRBV6-5	.	13	TRBJ1-1	.	TGTGCCAGCAGTTCGACATTTAACACTGAAGCTTTCTTT	CASSSTFNTEAFF
TRBV5-1	.	18	TRBJ2-2	.	TGCGCCAGCAGCTTGGTTCATACCGCACCCCCGAACACCGGGGAGCTGTTTTTT	CASSLVHTAPPNTGELFF
TRBV5-1	.	16	TRBJ2-3	TRBD2	TGCGCCAGCAGCCCGGGGACTAGCGGTCCCACAGATACGCAGTATTTT	CASSPGTSGPTDTQYF
TRBV23-1	once	18	TRBJ2-1	TRBD2	TGCGCCAGCAGTCAATCGCAGACTAGCGGGACCGAATACAATGAGCAGTTCTTC	CASSQSQTSGTEYNEQFF
TRBV6-5	few	11	TRBJ2-1	.	TGTGCCAGCAGTTCATACCATGAGCAGTTCTTC	CASSSYHEQFF
TRBV11-1	.	14	TRBJ2-2	.	TGTGCCAGCTCGACTACGATTAACACCGGGGAGCTGTTTTTT	CASSTTINTGELFF
TRBV19	.	13	TRBJ2-1	TRBD1	TGTGCCACGGAGCGGGACAGGGGGTTTGAGCAGTTCTTC	CATERDRGFEQFF
TRBV14	.	15	TRBJ2-1	TRBD1	TGTGCCAGCAGCTGGGACAGTCAATCCTACAATGAGCAGTTCTTC	CASSWDSQSYNEQFF
TRBV5-1	.	15	TRBJ2-2	TRBD2	TGCGCCAGTAGTACCGGGACTACCAACACCGGGGAGCTGTTTTTT	CASSTGTTNTGELFF
TRBV19	few	18	TRBJ1-6	TRBD1	TGTGCCAGTAGTATAGTGGCCCCCGGACAGGGGGGCGATTCACCCCTCCACTTT	CASSIVAPGQGGDSPLHF
TRBV4-3	.	14	TRBJ2-5	.	TGCGCCAGCAGCCAAGGGACTGTGCAAGAGACCCAGTACTTC	CASSQGTVQETQYF
TRBV28	once	15	TRBJ2-1	TRBD2	TGTGCCAGCAGTTCTGCCGGGAGGGCCGGCAATGAGCAGTTCTTC	CASSSAGRAGNEQFF
TRBV7-9	.	15	TRBJ1-3	.	TGTGCCAGCAGCCTCCTGACACCCGCTGGAAACACCATATATTTT	CASSLLTPAGNTIYF
TRBV6-6	.	12	TRBJ1-1	.	TGTGCCAGCAGCTTCCGGGAGCAAGGAGCTTTCTTT	CASSFREQGAFF
TRBV27	.	17	TRBJ2-1	TRBD1	TGTGCCAGCAGTTTATATGGGGACAGGGGGACTTACAATGAGCAGTTCTTC	CASSLYGDRGTYNEQFF
TRBV5-8	.	14	TRBJ2-7	.	TGTGCCAGCAGCTTGGAACAGGGTCGGGACGAGCAGTACTTC	CASSLEQGRDEQYF
TRBV4-2	.	11	TRBJ1-2	.	TGTGCCAGCAGCCAAGTGACCGGCTACACCTTC	CASSQVTGYTF
TRBV27	.	14	TRBJ2-1	.	TGTGCCAGCAGTTTAGACCGTTGGGAAGTGGAGCAGTTCTTC	CASSLDRWEVEQFF
TRBV5-1	.	13	TRBJ2-7	TRBD1	TGCGCCAGCAGACTAACACAGGGGCGCGAGCAGTACTTC	CASRLTQGREQYF
TRBV7-9	once	15	TRBJ2-5	TRBD1	TGTGCCAGCAGCAACAACCCGGGACAGGGGGGGACCCAGTACTTC	CASSNNPGQGGTQYF
TRBV28	.	16	TRBJ2-7	.	TGTGCCAGCAGTTTACCTCTCGGACGGGGAAACTACGAGCAGTACTTC	CASSLPLGRGNYEQYF
TRBV18	.	13	TRBJ2-5	.	TGTGCCAGCTCACCACCTCTTATGGAGACCCAGTACTTC	CASSPPLMETQYF
TRBV7-9	.	15	TRBJ1-3	.	TGTGCCAGCAACCCGGAGTCAGGTGGAGGAAACACCATATATTTT	CASNPESGGGNTIYF
TRBV7-7	.	16	TRBJ2-3	TRBD1	TGTGCTAGCAGCGACCGGGACAGGGGATGGACAGATACGCAGTATTTT	CASSDRDRGWTDTQYF
TRBV5-6	few	13	TRBJ1-2	TRBD1	TGTGCCAGCAGCCTTACAGGGGGAAGTGGCTACACCTTC	CASSLTGGSGYTF